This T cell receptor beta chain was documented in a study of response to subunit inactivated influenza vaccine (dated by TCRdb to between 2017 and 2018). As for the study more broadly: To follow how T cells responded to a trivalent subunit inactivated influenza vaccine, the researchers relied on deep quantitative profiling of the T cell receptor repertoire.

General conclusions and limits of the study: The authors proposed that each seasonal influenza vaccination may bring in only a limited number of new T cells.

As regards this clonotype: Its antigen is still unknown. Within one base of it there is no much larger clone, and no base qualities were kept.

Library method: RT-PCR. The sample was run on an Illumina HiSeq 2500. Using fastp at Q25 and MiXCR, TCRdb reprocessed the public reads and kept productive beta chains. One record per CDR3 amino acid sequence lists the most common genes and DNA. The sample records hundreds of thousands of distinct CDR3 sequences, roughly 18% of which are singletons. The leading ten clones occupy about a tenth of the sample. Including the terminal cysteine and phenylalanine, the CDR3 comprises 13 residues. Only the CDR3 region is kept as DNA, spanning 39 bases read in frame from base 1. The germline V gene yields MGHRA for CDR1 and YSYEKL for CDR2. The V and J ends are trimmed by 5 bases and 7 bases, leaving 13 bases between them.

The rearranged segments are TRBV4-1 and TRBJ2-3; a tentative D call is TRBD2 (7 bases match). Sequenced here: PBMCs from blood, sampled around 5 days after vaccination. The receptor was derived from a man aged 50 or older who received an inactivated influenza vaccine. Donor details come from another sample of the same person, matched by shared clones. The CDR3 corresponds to CASSSGGANTQYF. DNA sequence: TGCGCCAGCAGCTCTGGGGGGGCTAATACGCAGTATTTT.